This T cell receptor beta chain derives from a study of blood T cell repertoires in COVID-19. Original analysis: Reference gene primers were amplified, and this amplification served to estimate nucleated cell counts. Using immunoSEQ multiplex PCR, the repertoire was profiled, and TCRdb retains in-frame clones only, with some absent. V and J calls and clone size follow that table, whereas D and trimming were derived from the DNA. This sample yields some 220,000 clones, of which about 78% are seen a single time; more than 7% belongs to the top ten. Per germline, CDR1 SGHAT and CDR2 FQNNGV. The length of the CDR3 is 11 residues. V was clipped by 4 bases and J by 15 bases; unmatched bases: 6.

The rearrangement joins TRBV11-2 to TRBJ2-1, with 7 positions matching TRBD1. Sequenced material: peripheral blood. The clonotype comes from a woman in her seventies with acute or convalescent COVID-19. The chain's CDR3 is CASSSDRVRFF. In DNA form, the CDR3 reads TGTGCCAGCAGCTCCGACAGGGTGCGGTTCTTC. Full variable domain (remainder filled in from reference TRBV11-2 and TRBJ2-1): EAGVAQSPRYKIIEKRQSVAFWCNPISGHATLYWYQQILGQGPKLLIQFQNNGVVDDSQLPKDRFSAERLKGVDSTLKIQPAKLEDSAVYLCASSSDRVRFFGPGTRLTVL.